This T cell receptor (beta chain) was observed in a study of metastatic and nonmetastatic thyroid tumors. Each patient came to thyroid surgery without any prior treatment (of any kind). This clone was detected ten times or more. TCRdb re-called clones via MiXCR from the PCR reads. The sample lists about 7,900 clones; about 26% were seen once. Germline V gene data show CDR1 as SQVTM and CDR2 as ANQGSEA. The CDR3 totals 14 residues. J gave up 4 bases and V 5 bases, and 9 bases lay outside the gene matches. Sequenced input: adjacent normal tissue. This receptor was taken from a female donor with papillary thyroid cancer or a benign thyroid nodule (not recorded which). Some clones in this sample may be carry-over from other donors' samples. The chain joins TRBV29-1 to TRBJ2-7, with TRBD1 identical over 9 bases. The CDR3 loop is CSVRVGTGMYEQYF. The CDR3 DNA is TGCAGCGTTCGGGTGGGGACAGGGATGTACGAGCAGTACTTC.